The 29 T cell receptor beta chains below all came from one sample that was sequenced in a study of shared clonotypes between healthy human individuals. Terminally differentiated effector memory CD45RA+ cells were excluded from the naive CD8 cells, which were CD45RO-negative and positively selected for CCR7. The table came from immunoSEQ multiplex PCR; TCRdb's copy has only in-frame clones and leaves some out. The sample shows about 2 million clones, about 94% of them seen only once. Material for sequencing was naive CD8+ T cells sorted from blood. These receptors all come from a man between 18 and 35 years old in good health.

The chain is built from TRBV2 and TRBJ1-1; D is undetermined. V lost 7 bases to trimming and J lost 4 bases, with 13 bases between them. Germline V CDR1 and CDR2: SNHLY, FYNNEI. This CDR3 spans 13 amino acids. Written as DNA, the CDR3 is TGTGCCAGCATGGAACCCTGGGGCACTGAAGCTTTCTTT. This codes for CASMEPWGTEAFF.

The chain has TRBV15 and TRBJ2-1; 7 bases map to TRBD2. CDR3 size: 15 residues. Germline lookup yields CDR1 LNHNV and CDR2 YYDKDF (reference sequence). Trimming cost V 5 bases and J 8 bases; bases outside gene matches: 12. In DNA form, the CDR3 reads TGTGCCACCAGCTCCCCCCCGCGGGGGTTCGATGAGCAGTTCTTC. Translated, it gives CATSSPPRGFDEQFF.

CDR3 bases: TGCGCCAGCAGATTAAGGACAGGGGCTTCCTACGAGCAGTACTTC. Protein: CASRLRTGASYEQYF. This chain links TRBV4-1 with TRBJ2-7; TRBD1 agrees at 9 bases. The germline CDR1 and CDR2 sequences are MGHRA and YSYEKL. Losses at the gene ends were 6 bases for V and 1 base for J; bases not matched to a gene: 7. The CDR3 spans 15 residues.

J is TRBJ2-2 and V is TRBV7-8, with a weak D call TRBD2 (6 bases). Between the trimmed V and J ends, which lost 5 bases and 0 bases, there was a span of 13 bases. Germline V lookup: CDR1 SGHVS, CDR2 FQNEAQ. CDR3 length: 16 amino acids. CDR3 DNA sequence: TGTGCCAGCAGCACCTGGGACTCCACGAACACCGGGGAGCTGTTTTTT. Protein sequence: CASSTWDSTNTGELFF.

J is TRBJ2-2 and V is TRBV6-5; the D is unclear. The CDR3 covers 13 residues. Germline V lookup: CDR1 MNHEY, CDR2 SVGAGI. Trimming cost V 2 bases and J 11 bases, with 12 bases left between them. In nucleotides, the CDR3 is TGTGCCAGCAGTTACCCGGGCTTTGGTGAGCTGTTTTTT. It translates to CASSYPGFGELFF.

The chain carries TRBV28 and TRBJ2-7; weak D call: TRBD1 (6 bases). This CDR3 spans 13 amino acids. Germline loops: CDR1 MDHEN, CDR2 SYDVKM. The germline V and J ends were trimmed by 6 bases and 6 bases, with 15 bases remaining between them. This chain's CDR3 is CASSKGEASEQYF. DNA of the CDR3: TGTGCCAGCAGCAAGGGGGAAGCCAGCGAGCAGTACTTC.

The rearrangement links TRBV7-9 to TRBJ2-5; D is possibly TRBD1 (6 bases). CDR3 length: 14 amino acids. V was trimmed by 5 bases and J by 5 bases, leaving 15 bases between them. Germline V gene data show CDR1 as SEHNR and CDR2 as FQNEAQ (reference sequence). CDR3 amino acids: CASSLPGQLETQYF. CDR3 DNA sequence: TGTGCCAGCAGCCTCCCGGGACAATTGGAGACCCAGTACTTC.

The V and J genes are TRBV10-2 and TRBJ1-2; D perhaps matches TRBD1 (6 bases). Deletions cut 2 bases from V and 1 base from J, with 8 bases between. This CDR3 has 14 residues. From germline, CDR1 is WSHSY and CDR2 SAAADI. The CDR3, as DNA: TGCGCCAGCAGTGAGACAGGGTATAACTATGGCTACACCTTC. It is translated as CASSETGYNYGYTF.

The chain joins TRBV7-9 to TRBJ2-3, with 7 bases aligning to TRBD2. Germline V gives CDR1 SEHNR, CDR2 FQNEAQ (reference sequence). CDR3 length: 14 residues. V lost 4 bases, J lost 6 bases, and 7 bases stayed unmatched. CDR3 nucleotides: TGTGCCAGCAGCTCCCTGGGGGGGTTGGATACGCAGTATTTT. Encoded protein: CASSSLGGLDTQYF.

As regards this clone: It is unclear where the CDR3 begins or ends on the DNA, so no DNA is shown, and the CDR3 is as TCRdb lists it. This chain uses TRBV28 with TRBJ1-2. A total of 13 residues make up the CDR3, ends included. The germline gives CDR1 MDHEN, CDR2 SYDVKM. CDR3 protein: CASSFGEGYGYTF.

The genes are TRBV4-1 and TRBJ2-5; 7 nucleotides align to TRBD2. The CDR3 is 14 amino acids. Germline values: CDR1 MGHRA, CDR2 YSYEKL. V gave up 2 bases and J gave up 5 bases; unmatched junction bases: 5. This CDR3 is CASSQSTSVETQYF. In nucleotides, the CDR3 is TGCGCCAGCAGCCAATCTACTAGCGTTGAGACCCAGTACTTC.

The chain recombines TRBV7-9 with TRBJ1-3; D is ambiguous. This CDR3 is built from 16 residues. Germline assignment: CDR1 SEHNR and CDR2 FQNEAQ (reference sequence). Trimming removed 7 bases from V and 0 bases from J, with 16 bases in between. CDR3 DNA sequence: TGTGCCAGCATCACTAAAGATATCGGCTCTGGAAACACCATATATTTT. It translates to CASITKDIGSGNTIYF.

V gene TRBV5-5 combines with J gene TRBJ1-2; 11 bases line up with TRBD1. The CDR3 runs to 13 residues. Germline assignment: CDR1 SGHKS and CDR2 YYEKEE (reference sequence). J gave up 8 bases and V 5 bases, and 5 bases lay outside the gene matches. The CDR3 region has the DNA TGTGCCAGCAGTTGGACAGGGGGCGACGGCTACACCTTC. Translated: CASSWTGGDGYTF.

This chain connects TRBV7-9 to TRBJ2-1; 9 bases are a match to TRBD2. Unmatched junction bases numbered 4, after V lost 0 bases and J lost 7 bases. Germline CDR1 and CDR2: SEHNR and FQNEAQ (reference sequence). The CDR3 contains 15 residues. In DNA, the CDR3 is TGTGCCAGCAGCTTAGCTAGCGGGAGATGGAATGAGCAGTTCTTC. Protein: CASSLASGRWNEQFF.

For this clone: This CDR3 is also generated by other DNA sequences in the sample. The CDR3 bases are TGTGCCAGCAGTGATCCCGGTCAGCCCCAGCATTTT. Translating gives CASSDPGQPQHF. The gene calls are TRBV2 and TRBJ1-5; D remains unclear. The CDR3 has 12 amino acids. Trimming removed 3 bases from V and 6 bases from J, with 6 bases in between. Germline-derived CDR1 and CDR2 are SNHLY and FYNNEI.

The gene calls are TRBV5-6 and TRBJ2-1; maybe TRBD2 (6 bases). The V gene lost 0 bases and the J gene lost 2 bases, with 12 bases spanning the gap. This CDR3 is 16 amino acids long. Germline lookup yields CDR1 SGHDT and CDR2 YYEEEE. The CDR3 sequence: CASSLADGGPYNEQFF. For the CDR3, the DNA is TGTGCCAGCAGCTTGGCCGACGGAGGGCCCTACAATGAGCAGTTCTTC.

This chain uses TRBV5-5 with TRBJ2-7; D not resolved. Trimming took off 0 bases at V and 0 bases at J, with 10 bases between the two ends. Germline V lookup: CDR1 SGHKS, CDR2 YYEKEE (reference sequence). The CDR3 consists of 15 residues. In DNA, the CDR3 is TGTGCCAGCAGCTTGGACGGAACCAGCTCCTACGAGCAGTACTTC. It translates to CASSLDGTSSYEQYF.

The chain uses TRBV7-2 and TRBJ2-7, with 9 positions matching TRBD2. Germline assignment: CDR1 SGHTA and CDR2 FQGNSA. Trimming cost V 6 bases and J 3 bases; bases outside gene matches: 18. CDR3 length: 18 amino acids. This chain's CDR3 is CASSPEDRPSGASYEQYF. CDR3 in DNA: TGTGCCAGCAGTCCAGAGGATCGGCCTAGCGGGGCTAGCTACGAGCAGTACTTC.

The CDR3 sequence: CASSLFIQAASNEQYF. DNA of the CDR3: TGTGCCAGCAGCTTATTTATCCAGGCAGCAAGTAACGAGCAGTACTTC. The chain couples TRBV11-2 to TRBJ2-7; no reliable D call. Trimming took 2 bases from V and 5 from J, leaving 19 bases between them. Germline V gene lookup returns CDR1 SGHAT and CDR2 FQNNGV. The CDR3 length is 16 residues. The full variable domain, its missing parts supplied by reference TRBV11-2 and TRBJ2-7, is EAGVAQSPRYKIIEKRQSVAFWCNPISGHATLYWYQQILGQGPKLLIQFQNNGVVDDSQLPKDRFSAERLKGVDSTLKIQPAKLEDSAVYLCASSLFIQAASNEQYFGPGTRLTVT.

The V and J genes are TRBV5-1 and TRBJ2-5; unclear D gene. The length of the CDR3 is 17 residues. The germline V gene has CDR1 SGHRS and CDR2 YFSETQ. The ends were cut back, 4 bases at V and 1 base at J, with 20 bases in the middle. CDR3 bases: TGCGCCAGCAGCGCCCTTTCCAGGTCGGCGGTCCAAGAGACCCAGTACTTC. Its protein is CASSALSRSAVQETQYF.

This chain connects TRBV11-2 to TRBJ2-7, with D maybe TRBD2 (6 bases). Germline CDR1 and CDR2: SGHAT and FQNNGV. The CDR3 length is 15 residues. V lost 1 base, J lost 3 bases, and 13 bases lay in between. Here the CDR3 reads CASSLGGVSGYEQYF. The CDR3 coding sequence is TGTGCCAGCAGCTTAGGCGGGGTGAGTGGCTACGAGCAGTACTTC.

The J gene is TRBJ1-5, the V gene TRBV4-1; tentative D call: TRBD1 (5 bases). In germline, CDR1 is MGHRA, CDR2 YSYEKL. The CDR3 is 15 amino acids. Trimming shortened V by 2 bases and J by 4 bases, and 12 bases separated the two germline ends. DNA for the CDR3: TGCGCCAGCAGCCAACTCCCAGGGAGAAATCAGCCCCAGCATTTT. The encoded protein is CASSQLPGRNQPQHF.

CDR3 sequence: CSVGTGGGYTF. For the CDR3, the DNA is TGCAGCGTGGGGACAGGGGGAGGCTACACCTTC. The V and J genes are TRBV29-1 and TRBJ1-2; 11 bases are shared with TRBD1. Germline V gene data show CDR1 as SQVTM and CDR2 as ANQGSEA. The trim removed 6 bases at V and 8 bases at J, leaving 2 bases unmatched. The CDR3 has 11 amino acids.

The chain carries TRBV27 and TRBJ1-5; no definite D call. Germline V gene sequence: CDR1 MNHEY, CDR2 SMNVEV (reference sequence). The CDR3 runs 14 residues. The germline V and J ends were trimmed by 6 bases and 4 bases, with 13 bases remaining between them. CDR3 residues: CASSPWDRNQPQHF. The CDR3 nucleotides are TGTGCCAGCAGCCCGTGGGATAGGAATCAGCCCCAGCATTTT.

On this clone: This sample also contains other DNA sequences that code for the same CDR3. The chain recombines TRBV9 with TRBJ2-3; 7 nucleotides match TRBD2. With V trimmed by 0 bases and J by 5 bases, 0 bases remained unmatched. Per germline, CDR1 SGDLS and CDR2 YYNGEE. The CDR3 runs 13 residues. The CDR3 DNA reads as TGTGCCAGCAGCGTAGCGGGGGGAGATACGCAGTATTTT. Protein sequence: CASSVAGGDTQYF.

This clone is a singleton in its sample. The rearrangement joins TRBV28 to TRBJ1-5; D gene uncertain. In germline, CDR1 is MDHEN, CDR2 SYDVKM. The length of the CDR3 is 13 residues. Trimming removed 1 base at V and 6 bases at J, with 7 bases between. The CDR3 reads CASSLSSVQPQHF. The CDR3 DNA reads as TGTGCCAGCAGTTTATCTTCGGTTCAGCCCCAGCATTTT.

A note on this clone: Other DNA sequences in the sample encode the same CDR3. The V call is TRBV19, the J call TRBJ2-7; D is unclear. Germline-derived CDR1 and CDR2 are LNHDA and SQIVND (reference sequence). This CDR3 contains 13 residues. V lost 2 bases, J lost 2 bases, and 7 bases lay in between. The CDR3 region is CASSINRAYEQYF. The CDR3 DNA is TGTGCCAGTAGTATAAACAGAGCCTACGAGCAGTACTTC.

The chain is built from TRBV19 and TRBJ1-1; D not resolved. The germline V gene has CDR1 LNHDA and CDR2 SQIVND (reference sequence). The CDR3 runs to 14 residues. V was trimmed by 3 bases and J by 3 bases, leaving 11 bases between them. Here the CDR3 reads CASSILPADTEAFF. CDR3 nucleotides: TGTGCCAGTAGTATTCTACCTGCGGACACTGAAGCTTTCTTT.

The chain couples TRBV30 to TRBJ2-7; D is undetermined. The germline V gene encodes CDR1 GTSNPN and CDR2 SVGIG (reference sequence). V was trimmed by 5 bases and J by 6 bases, leaving 11 bases between them. This CDR3 is built from 11 residues. The CDR3 here is CAWRNEGEQYF. The DNA for the CDR3 is TGTGCCTGGCGCAACGAAGGCGAGCAGTACTTC.